This T cell receptor (beta chain) came from a study of Tregs in tolerant kidney transplant recipients. Generated by immunoSEQ multiplex PCR, the TCRdb table keeps only in-frame clones and is missing some. The sample has tens of thousands of clones; less than 95% are singletons. The germline gives CDR1 KGHSH, CDR2 LQKENI. The CDR3 covers 15 residues. V was cut by 3 bases and J by 4 bases, with 12 bases left in between. Points from the study as a whole: Biological reproducibility was not directly addressed, but technical replication error appeared minimal. The most relevant donor-specific Treg TCRbeta repertoire apparently came from expansion with activated donor B cells.

Points on this clone: Its target is not known. The same CDR3 is also encoded by other DNA sequences in this sample.

The sequence derives from a human donor who received a combined kidney and bone marrow transplant. The specimen comprised Tregs from blood, sampled before the transplant. The chain recombines TRBV18 with TRBJ1-4; a weak D match, TRBD1 (6 bases). CDR3 DNA: TGTGCCAGCTCACCCATGGACAGATTTAATGAAAAACTGTTTTTT. Its translation: CASSPMDRFNEKLFF.